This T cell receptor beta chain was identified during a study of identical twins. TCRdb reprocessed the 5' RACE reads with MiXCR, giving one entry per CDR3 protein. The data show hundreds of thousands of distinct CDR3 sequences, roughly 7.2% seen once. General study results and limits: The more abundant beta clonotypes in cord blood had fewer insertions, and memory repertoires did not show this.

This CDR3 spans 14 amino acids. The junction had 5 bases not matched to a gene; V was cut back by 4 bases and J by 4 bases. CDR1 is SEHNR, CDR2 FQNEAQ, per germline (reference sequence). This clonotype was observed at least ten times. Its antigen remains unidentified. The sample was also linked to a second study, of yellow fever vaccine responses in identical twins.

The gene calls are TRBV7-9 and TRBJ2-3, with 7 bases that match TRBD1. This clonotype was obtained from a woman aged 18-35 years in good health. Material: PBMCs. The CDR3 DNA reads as TGTGCCAGCAGCTCGACAGGGAACCCAGATACGCAGTATTTT. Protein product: CASSSTGNPDTQYF.